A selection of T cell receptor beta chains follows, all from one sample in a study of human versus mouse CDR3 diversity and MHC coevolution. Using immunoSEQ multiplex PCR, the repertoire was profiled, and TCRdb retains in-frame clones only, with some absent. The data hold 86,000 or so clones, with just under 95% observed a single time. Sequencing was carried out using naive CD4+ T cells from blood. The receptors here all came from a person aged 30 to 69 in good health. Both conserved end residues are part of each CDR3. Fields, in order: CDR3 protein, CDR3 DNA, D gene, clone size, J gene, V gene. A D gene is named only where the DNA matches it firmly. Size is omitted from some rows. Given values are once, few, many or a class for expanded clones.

CASSQGRTGGRYGYTF TGCGCCAGCAGCCAAGGAAGGACAGGGGGAAGGTATGGCTACACCTTC TRBD1 once TRBJ1-2 TRBV4-3
CASSDRQEFNYGYTF TGTGCCAGCAGCGATCGACAGGAGTTTAACTATGGCTACACCTTC NA NA TRBJ1-2 TRBV9
CASSLWGTGGNIQYF TGTGCCAGCAGCTTATGGGGGACAGGCGGAAACATTCAGTACTTC TRBD1 NA TRBJ2-4 TRBV7-2
CASSQVLGGGNTGELFF TGCGCCAGCAGCCAAGTTCTGGGGGGAGGAAACACCGGGGAGCTGTTTTTT NA once TRBJ2-2 TRBV4-3
CASSPPAGGSYSNQPQHF TGTGCCAGCTCACCACCGGCAGGGGGGAGCTATAGCAATCAGCCCCAGCATTTT TRBD1 NA TRBJ1-5 TRBV18
CASSLPGGSNTEAFF TGTGCCAGCAGTCTTCCAGGGGGGTCGAACACTGAAGCTTTCTTT TRBD1 NA TRBJ1-1 TRBV4-2
CASSPPAWAFQETQYF TGTGCCAGCTCACCACCCGCGTGGGCCTTCCAAGAGACCCAGTACTTC NA few TRBJ2-5 TRBV18
CASSLGDRGLAEAFF TGTGCCAGCTCTTTGGGGGACAGGGGGCTCGCTGAAGCTTTCTTT TRBD1 NA TRBJ1-1 TRBV27
CASSPTANTEAFF TGCGCCAGCAGCCCTACAGCGAACACTGAAGCTTTCTTT NA NA TRBJ1-1 TRBV5-1
CASRRQGSYEQYF TGTGCCAGCAGGAGACAGGGCTCCTACGAGCAGTACTTC TRBD1 NA TRBJ2-7 TRBV11-2